The 24 T cell receptor beta chains listed next were all sequenced from one sample in a study of T cells in Graves' hyperthyroidism and ophthalmopathy. Template material for amplifying TCR beta CDR3 regions consisted of RNA transcripts. First-round RT-PCR targeting the TCR CDR3 was performed with the HTBI primer set. MiXCR, applied by TCRdb to the multiplex PCR reads, yields one record per CDR3 protein. Of roughly 570,000 distinct CDR3 sequences in the sample, about 45% were seen once. The sample taken for sequencing was peripheral blood or thyroid tissue (not recorded which). The receptors derive from a woman aged 18-30 years with Graves' hyperthyroidism.

V gene TRBV9 combines with J gene TRBJ1-2, with no clear D. CDR1 and CDR2 from the germline V gene are SGDLS and YYNGEE. This CDR3 has 15 amino acids. The V and J ends lost 5 bases and 4 bases respectively, with 18 bases between them. The CDR3 DNA sequence: TGTGCCAGCAGTTTCGACGGACCGGGCGGCTATGGCTACACCTTC. This translates into CASSFDGPGGYGYTF.

The chain links TRBV7-9 to TRBJ2-1; D gene unclear. Germline V gives CDR1 SEHNR, CDR2 FQNEAQ (reference sequence). This CDR3 has 12 residues. The V gene lost 3 bases and the J gene lost 5 bases, with 5 bases spanning the gap. CDR3 in DNA: TGTGCCAGCAGCTTGAGGAACAATGAGCAGTTCTTC. It yields the protein CASSLRNNEQFF. The whole variable domain, remainder taken from reference TRBV7-9 and TRBJ2-1, is DTGVSQNPRHKITKRGQNVTFRCDPISEHNRLYWYRQTLGQGPEFLTYFQNEAQLEKSRLLSDRFSAERPKGSFSTLEIQRTEQGDSAMYLCASSLRNNEQFFGPGTRLTVL.

A note on this clonotype: Without the conserved terminal phenylalanine or tryptophan, this CDR3 likely stems from a read error. Because the CDR3's place on the DNA is in doubt, the DNA is left out and the CDR3 is given as listed by TCRdb. This chain links TRBV5-1 with TRBJ2-7; the tabulated D call, TRBD2, remains unverified against the DNA. Germline V gene lookup returns CDR1 SGHRS and CDR2 YFSETQ. The CDR3 sequence runs 9 residues, both termini included. This CDR3 is CASSAGLAG.

In this sample, this clonotype turned up a few times. This chain joins TRBV19 and TRBJ2-5, with D possibly being TRBD1 or TRBD2 (6 bases each). Germline V lookup: CDR1 LNHDA, CDR2 SQIVND (reference sequence). This CDR3 contains 14 residues. With 3 bases removed from V and 10 bases from J, the gap between germline ends came to 18 bases. The CDR3 coding sequence is TGTGCCAGTAGTATTGGGCAGACCGGAGGGGGCCAGTACTTC. Its translation: CASSIGQTGGGQYF.

The chain combines TRBV7-2 with TRBJ1-1; D not certain. Germline assignment: CDR1 SGHTA and CDR2 FQGNSA. Trimming shortened V by 6 bases and J by 7 bases, and 21 bases separated the two germline ends. This CDR3 contains 15 residues. The CDR3 DNA reads TGTGCCAGCAGGCGACTAGCGGCAACCTACAATGAAGCTTTCTTT. This sequence encodes CASRRLAATYNEAFF.

This clonotype was found many times. This chain joins TRBV19 and TRBJ2-5, with 8 bases fitting TRBD2. The CDR3 is 15 residues long. Trimming cost V 4 bases and J 1 base; bases outside gene matches: 5. Germline V gives CDR1 LNHDA, CDR2 SQIVND (reference sequence). CDR3 sequence: CASSTQRGLQETQYF. DNA for the CDR3: TGTGCCAGTAGTACTCAGCGGGGGCTCCAAGAGACCCAGTACTTC.

This clonotype showed up many times. This chain joins TRBV4-2 and TRBJ1-3, with 10 nucleotides matching TRBD1. Trimming removed 0 bases from V and 0 bases from J; junction bases left unmatched: 5. Per germline, CDR1 LGHNA and CDR2 YNFKEQ. The CDR3 has 18 amino acids. CDR3 coding DNA: TGTGCCAGCAGCCAAGACGGGACAGGGGTGCGCTCTGGAAACACCATATATTTT. As protein: CASSQDGTGVRSGNTIYF.

In regard to this clonotype: The conserved phenylalanine or tryptophan normally closing the CDR3 is absent here, so this likely arose from a read error. The DNA is left out, because the CDR3 cannot be placed on it with certainty; the CDR3 is given as TCRdb lists it. The chain is built from TRBV6-1 and TRBJ2-7. Per germline, CDR1 MNHNS and CDR2 SASEGT. The CDR3 is made up of 8 amino acids, end residues included. CDR3 protein: CASSEATG.

Notes on this clonotype: This may be a read error, as it is one base from a much larger clone. The chain joins TRBV2 to TRBJ1-1; 7 positions match TRBD1. This CDR3 contains 13 residues. Germline values: CDR1 SNHLY, CDR2 FYNNEI. DNA for the CDR3: TGTGCCAGCAGTTCAGGGGGGGAGACTGGAGCTTTCTTT. It yields the protein CASSSGGETGAFF.

The chain carries TRBV29-1 and TRBJ1-6; TRBD1 is a possible D gene (5 bases). V lost 3 bases, J lost 10 bases, and 10 bases lay in between. Per the germline V gene, CDR1 is SQVTM and CDR2 is ANQGSEA. This CDR3 is built from 12 residues. The DNA of the CDR3 is TGCAGCGTTGACGGGGGTGGATCACCCCTCCACTTT. As protein: CSVDGGGSPLHF. The variable domain in full, completed from reference TRBV29-1 and TRBJ1-6, reads SAVISQKPSRDICQRGTSLTIQCQVDSQVTMMFWYRQQPGQSLTLIATANQGSEATYESGFVIDKFPISRPNLTFSTLTVSNMSPEDSSIYLCSVDGGGSPLHFGNGTRLTVT.

Of note for this clonotype: Likely a read error: the CDR3 ends without its conserved phenylalanine or tryptophan. This chain uses TRBV7-2 with TRBJ2-2; D is unclear. The CDR3 consists of 15 residues. V shed 5 bases and J shed 5 bases, with 15 bases lying between them. From germline, CDR1 is SGHTA and CDR2 FQGNSA. CDR3 amino acids: CASSLNSLGTGELFL. CDR3 nucleotide sequence: TGTGCCAGCAGCCTGAACTCTCTGGGGACCGGGGAGCTGTTTTTA.

As for this clonotype: Here the CDR3 omits its conserved ending phenylalanine or tryptophan, so a read error is the likely source. The DNA is left out, because the CDR3 cannot be placed on it with certainty; the CDR3 is given as TCRdb lists it. V gene TRBV13 combines with J gene TRBJ1-1; no DNA check was done on the table's D call, TRBD1. The CDR3 numbers 12 amino acids, ends counted. Germline V gene data show CDR1 as PRHDT and CDR2 as FYEKMQ (reference sequence). This CDR3 reads CASSLGQGDALY.

At least ten counts were recorded for this clonotype. The V call is TRBV7-3, the J call TRBJ2-5; the D is unclear. There are 14 residues in the CDR3. Trimming stripped 4 bases from V and 5 bases from J, with 14 bases between. Looked up from germline, CDR1 is SGHTA and CDR2 is FQGTGA. The CDR3 DNA reads as TGTGCCAGCAGCTCCGGCGGTGGGTCGGAGACCCAGTACTTC. Translation gives CASSSGGGSETQYF.

This clonotype was seen repeatedly, ten times or more. J is TRBJ1-2 and V is TRBV5-1; D uncertain. The V gene's germline CDR1 is SGHRS and CDR2 YFSETQ. The CDR3 length is 13 residues. With 0 bases removed from V and 6 bases from J, the gap between germline ends came to 9 bases. The CDR3 nucleotides are TGCGCCAGCAGCTTGGAGGGAGTGGATGGCTACACCTTC. This sequence encodes CASSLEGVDGYTF.

This chain uses TRBV6-5 with TRBJ1-4; 9 nucleotides agree with TRBD1. This CDR3 has 15 amino acids. Losses at the gene ends were 4 bases for V and 7 bases for J; bases not matched to a gene: 7. Germline CDR1 and CDR2: MNHEY and SVGAGI. CDR3 in amino acids: CASSSKTGGLEKLFF. The CDR3 coding sequence is TGTGCCAGCAGTTCCAAGACAGGGGGGCTTGAAAAACTGTTTTTT.

This clonotype was counted many times. The gene calls are TRBV20-1 and TRBJ1-1; 9 bases align to TRBD1. This CDR3 has 14 amino acids. The V gene's germline CDR1 is DFQATT and CDR2 SNEGSKA (reference sequence). CDR3 in DNA: TGCAGGGCCGGGACAGGGTCCGGGAACACTGAAGCTTTCTTT. Protein sequence: CRAGTGSGNTEAFF.

The V and J genes are TRBV24-1 and TRBJ2-7; TRBD1 agrees at 7 bases. V shed 4 bases and J 7 bases; nucleotides not matched to a gene: 9. Germline values: CDR1 KGHDR, CDR2 SFDVKD. The CDR3 is 14 amino acids. CDR3 DNA sequence: TGTGCCACCAGTGACCCCGGACAGGTGGGGGAGCAGTACTTC. It translates to CATSDPGQVGEQYF.

The chain joins TRBV6-1 to TRBJ1-5, with TRBD1 identical over 7 bases. Germline trimming cut 8 bases from V and 6 bases from J; bases unmatched to any gene: 7. Germline V lookup: CDR1 MNHNS, CDR2 SASEGT. This CDR3 is built from 13 residues. The CDR3 reads CASQDRQGQPQHF. The CDR3 DNA sequence: TGTGCCAGCCAGGACAGGCAAGGTCAGCCCCAGCATTTT.

The chain employs TRBV13 and TRBJ2-5, with D perhaps TRBD2 (5 bases). CDR1 and CDR2 (germline): PRHDT, FYEKMQ (reference sequence). The V end was cut by 5 bases, the J end by 5 bases, with 18 bases between. CDR3 length: 15 amino acids. This CDR3 is CASSRDGLIGETQYF. CDR3 DNA sequence: TGTGCCAGCAGCCGAGACGGACTGATTGGGGAGACCCAGTACTTC. The full variable domain, with the rest looked up from reference TRBV13 and TRBJ2-5, is AAGVIQSPRHLIKEKRETATLKCYPIPRHDTVYWYQQGPGQDPQFLISFYEKMQSDKGSIPDRFSAQQFSDYHSELNMSSLELGDSALYFCASSRDGLIGETQYFGPGTRLLVL.

About this clonotype: This may stem from a read error, because a much larger clone lies one nucleotide away. CDR3 bases: TGTGCCAGCACCCATTGGGGTGGAGGGCGGACCAGGGATCAGCCCCAGCATTTT. Translating it yields CASTHWGGGRTRDQPQHF. This chain links TRBV5-6 with TRBJ1-5; TRBD1 might be the D (5 bases). Trimming shortened V by 6 bases and J by 5 bases, and 27 bases separated the two germline ends. The germline V gene has CDR1 SGHDT and CDR2 YYEEEE. This CDR3 is 18 amino acids long. The whole variable domain, filled in from reference TRBV5-6 and TRBJ1-5, reads DAGVTQSPTHLIKTRGQQVTLRCSPKSGHDTVSWYQQALGQGPQFIFQYYEEEERQRGNFPDRFSGHQFPNYSSELNVNALLLGDSALYLCASTHWGGGRTRDQPQHFGDGTRLSIL.

This clonotype occurred many times. The chain has TRBV11-2 and TRBJ1-1; the D is unclear. The CDR3 extends over 13 amino acids. Germline V CDR1 and CDR2: SGHAT, FQNNGV. The V end was cut by 5 bases, the J end by 5 bases, with 12 bases between. The CDR3 sequence: CASSGRIGTEAFF. The CDR3 region has the DNA TGTGCCAGCAGCGGTCGAATTGGGACTGAAGCTTTCTTT.

The count of this clonotype is one. This chain links TRBV10-2 with TRBJ2-7; maybe TRBD2 (5 bases). The CDR3 consists of 16 residues. Germline V lookup: CDR1 WSHSY, CDR2 SAAADI. With 10 bases removed from V and 2 bases from J, the gap between germline ends came to 24 bases. This chain's CDR3 is CATLGSNRGLPYEQYF. The CDR3 region has the DNA TGCGCCACTCTCGGTTCTAATCGGGGTCTACCCTACGAGCAGTACTTC.

This clonotype has more than one count but fewer than ten. The chain has TRBV5-6 and TRBJ2-7; possible D gene TRBD1, 5 bases. Germline CDR1 reads SGHDT; CDR2 reads YYEEEE. V shed 4 bases and J shed 3 bases, with 14 bases lying between them. This CDR3 contains 14 residues. The CDR3 protein is CASSPWGGVYEQYF. CDR3 DNA sequence: TGTGCCAGCAGCCCCTGGGGCGGAGTCTACGAGCAGTACTTC.

This clonotype was found once. This chain links TRBV30 with TRBJ2-3; no reliable D call. CDR1 and CDR2 (germline): GTSNPN, SVGIG (reference sequence). The CDR3 has 10 residues. V lost 0 bases and J 11 bases, leaving 6 bases between the germline ends. The CDR3 protein is CAWSVGRQYF. The DNA for the CDR3 is TGTGCCTGGAGTGTTGGAAGGCAGTATTTT.